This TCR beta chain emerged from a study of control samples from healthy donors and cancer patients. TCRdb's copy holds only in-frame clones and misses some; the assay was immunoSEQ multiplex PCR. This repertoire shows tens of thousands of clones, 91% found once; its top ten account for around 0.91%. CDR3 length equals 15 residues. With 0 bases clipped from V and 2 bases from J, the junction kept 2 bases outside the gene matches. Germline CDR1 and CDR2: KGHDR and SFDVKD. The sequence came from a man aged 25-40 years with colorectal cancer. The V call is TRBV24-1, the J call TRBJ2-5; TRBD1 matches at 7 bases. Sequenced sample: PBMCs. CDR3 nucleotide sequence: TGTGCCACCAGTGATTTGTCGGGACAGCAAGAGACCCAGTACTTC. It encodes CATSDLSGQQETQYF.